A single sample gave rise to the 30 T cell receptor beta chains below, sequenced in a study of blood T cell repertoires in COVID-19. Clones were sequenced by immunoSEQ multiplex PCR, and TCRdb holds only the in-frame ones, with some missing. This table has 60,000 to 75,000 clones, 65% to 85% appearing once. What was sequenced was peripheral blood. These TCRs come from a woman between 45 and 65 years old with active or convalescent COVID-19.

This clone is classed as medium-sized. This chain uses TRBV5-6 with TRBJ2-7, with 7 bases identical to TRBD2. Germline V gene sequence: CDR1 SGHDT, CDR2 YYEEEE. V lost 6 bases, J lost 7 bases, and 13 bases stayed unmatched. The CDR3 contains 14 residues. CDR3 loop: CASTGTTGWGEQYF. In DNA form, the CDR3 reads TGTGCCAGCACCGGGACTACCGGGTGGGGTGAGCAGTACTTC.

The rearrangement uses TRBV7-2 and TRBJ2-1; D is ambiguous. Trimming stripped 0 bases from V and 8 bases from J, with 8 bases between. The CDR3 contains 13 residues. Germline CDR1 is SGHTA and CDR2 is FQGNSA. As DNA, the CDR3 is TGTGCCAGCAGCTTAGCATTGTTCTATGAGCAGTTCTTC. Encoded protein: CASSLALFYEQFF.

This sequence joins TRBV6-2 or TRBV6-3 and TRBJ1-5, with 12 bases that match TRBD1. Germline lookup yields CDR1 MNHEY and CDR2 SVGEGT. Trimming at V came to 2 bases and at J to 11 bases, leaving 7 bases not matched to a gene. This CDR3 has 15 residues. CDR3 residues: CASSYGGTGGKTQHF. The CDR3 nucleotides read TGTGCCAGCAGTTACGGAGGGACAGGGGGCAAGACCCAGCATTTT.

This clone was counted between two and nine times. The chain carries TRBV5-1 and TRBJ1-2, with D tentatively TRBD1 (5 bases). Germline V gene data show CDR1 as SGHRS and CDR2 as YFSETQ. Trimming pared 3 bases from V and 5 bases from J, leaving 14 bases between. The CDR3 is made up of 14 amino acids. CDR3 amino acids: CASSSAGGVYGYTF. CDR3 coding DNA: TGCGCCAGCAGCTCGGCGGGAGGGGTTTATGGCTACACCTTC.

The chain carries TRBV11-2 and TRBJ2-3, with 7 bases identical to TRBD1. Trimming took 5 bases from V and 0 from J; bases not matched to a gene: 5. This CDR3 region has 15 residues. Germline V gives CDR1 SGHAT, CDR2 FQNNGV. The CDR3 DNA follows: TGTGCCAGCAGCCCAGGACAGGCTAGCACAGATACGCAGTATTTT. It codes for CASSPGQASTDTQYF.

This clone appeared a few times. The CDR3 sequence is CASSQDRPAANEKLFF. The CDR3 bases are TGTGCCAGCAGCCAGGACAGGCCCGCGGCTAATGAAAAACTGTTTTTT. The V gene is TRBV5-4, the J gene TRBJ1-4; 7 bases map to TRBD1. There are 16 residues in the CDR3. Losses at the gene ends were 4 bases for V and 3 bases for J; bases not matched to a gene: 9. The germline V gene encodes CDR1 SGHNT and CDR2 YYREEE (reference sequence).

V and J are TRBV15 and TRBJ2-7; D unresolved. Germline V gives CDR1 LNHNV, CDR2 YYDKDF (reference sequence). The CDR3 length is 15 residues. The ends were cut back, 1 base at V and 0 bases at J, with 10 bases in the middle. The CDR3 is CATSRADSSSYEQYF. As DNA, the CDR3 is TGTGCCACCAGCAGAGCTGACTCGAGCTCCTACGAGCAGTACTTC.

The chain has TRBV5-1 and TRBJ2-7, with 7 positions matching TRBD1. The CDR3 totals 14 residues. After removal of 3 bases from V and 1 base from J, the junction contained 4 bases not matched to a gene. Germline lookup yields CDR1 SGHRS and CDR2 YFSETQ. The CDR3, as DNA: TGCGCCAGCAGCTCATTGACAGGGTCCTACGAGCAGTACTTC. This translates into CASSSLTGSYEQYF.

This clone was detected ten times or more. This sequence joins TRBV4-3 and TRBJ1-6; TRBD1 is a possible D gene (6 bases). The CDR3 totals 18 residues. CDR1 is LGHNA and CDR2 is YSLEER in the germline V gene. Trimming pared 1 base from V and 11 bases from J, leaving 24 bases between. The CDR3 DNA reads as TGCGCCAGCAGCCAAGCACTCTCACAGGGTATGGTCTCGGCACCCCTCCACTTT. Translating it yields CASSQALSQGMVSAPLHF.

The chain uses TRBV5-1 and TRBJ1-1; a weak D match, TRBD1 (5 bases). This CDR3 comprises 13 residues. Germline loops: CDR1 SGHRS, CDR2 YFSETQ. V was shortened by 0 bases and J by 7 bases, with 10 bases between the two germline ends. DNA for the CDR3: TGCGCCAGCAGCTTGGCAGGGTTGAGTGAAGCTTTCTTT. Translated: CASSLAGLSEAFF.

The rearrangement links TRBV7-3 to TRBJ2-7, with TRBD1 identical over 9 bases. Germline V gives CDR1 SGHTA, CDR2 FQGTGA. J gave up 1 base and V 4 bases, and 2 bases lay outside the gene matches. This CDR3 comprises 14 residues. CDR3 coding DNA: TGTGCCAGCAGCTCTGGACAGGGGTCCTACGAGCAGTACTTC. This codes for CASSSGQGSYEQYF.

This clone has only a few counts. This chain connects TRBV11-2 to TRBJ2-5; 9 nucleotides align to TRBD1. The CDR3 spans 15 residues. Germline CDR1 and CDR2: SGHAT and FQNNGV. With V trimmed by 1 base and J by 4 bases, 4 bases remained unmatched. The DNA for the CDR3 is TGTGCCAGCAGCTTAGTTGGGACAGGGACAGAGACCCAGTACTTC. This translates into CASSLVGTGTETQYF.

The CDR3 DNA reads as TGTGCCAGTAACAGGGACAGGGAAGGTGGCTACACCTTC. It codes for CASNRDREGGYTF. The genes are TRBV19 and TRBJ1-2; the match to TRBD1 covers 9 bases. CDR3 length: 13 residues. Germline V gene lookup returns CDR1 LNHDA and CDR2 SQIVND (reference sequence). V was clipped by 7 bases and J by 7 bases; unmatched bases: 7.

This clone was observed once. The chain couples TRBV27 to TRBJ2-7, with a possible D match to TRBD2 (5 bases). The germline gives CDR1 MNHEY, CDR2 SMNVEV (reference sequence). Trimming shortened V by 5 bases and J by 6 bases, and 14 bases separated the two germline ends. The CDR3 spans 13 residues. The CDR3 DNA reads TGTGCCAGCAGTGAGACGGCGGCGGGCGAGCAGTACTTC. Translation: CASSETAAGEQYF.

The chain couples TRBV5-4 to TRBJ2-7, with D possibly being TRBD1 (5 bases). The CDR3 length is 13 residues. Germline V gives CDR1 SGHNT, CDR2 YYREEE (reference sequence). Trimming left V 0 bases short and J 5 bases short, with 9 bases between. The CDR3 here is CASSLAQANEQYF. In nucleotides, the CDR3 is TGTGCCAGCAGCTTGGCACAGGCCAACGAGCAGTACTTC.

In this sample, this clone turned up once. CDR3 sequence reads: CASTTPGTGELGGYTF. The CDR3 DNA reads TGTGCCAGTACGACCCCAGGGACAGGGGAATTAGGGGGCTACACCTTC. V gene TRBV28 combines with J gene TRBJ1-2, with 10 bases identical to TRBD1. Germline trimming cut 9 bases from V and 8 bases from J; bases unmatched to any gene: 18. This CDR3 spans 16 amino acids. CDR1 MDHEN and CDR2 SYDVKM come from the germline V gene.

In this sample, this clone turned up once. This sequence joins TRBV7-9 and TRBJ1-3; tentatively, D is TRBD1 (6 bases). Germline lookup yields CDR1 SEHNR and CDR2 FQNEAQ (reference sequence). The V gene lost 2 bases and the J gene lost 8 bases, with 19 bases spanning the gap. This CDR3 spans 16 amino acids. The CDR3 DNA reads TGTGCCAGCAGCTTACGAAAGACAGGCAGAGAAGACACCATATATTTT. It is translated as CASSLRKTGREDTIYF.

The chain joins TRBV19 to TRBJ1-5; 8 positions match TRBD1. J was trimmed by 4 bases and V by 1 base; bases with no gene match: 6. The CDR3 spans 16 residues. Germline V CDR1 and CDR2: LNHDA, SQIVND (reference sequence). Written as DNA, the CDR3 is TGTGCCAGTAGTATAGGTAGGACAGGGAAGAATCAGCCCCAGCATTTT. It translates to CASSIGRTGKNQPQHF.

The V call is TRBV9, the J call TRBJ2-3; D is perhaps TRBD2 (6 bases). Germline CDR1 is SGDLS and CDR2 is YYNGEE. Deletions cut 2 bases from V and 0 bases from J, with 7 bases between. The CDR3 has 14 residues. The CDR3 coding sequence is TGTGCCAGCAGCGTTGGGGGGAGCACAGATACGCAGTATTTT. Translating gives CASSVGGSTDTQYF. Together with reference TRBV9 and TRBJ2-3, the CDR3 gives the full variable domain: DSGVTQTPKHLITATGQRVTLRCSPRSGDLSVYWYQQSLDQGLQFLIQYYNGEERAKGNILERFSAQQFPDLHSELNLSSLELGDSALYFCASSVGGSTDTQYFGPGTRLTVL.

Here the CDR3 reads CASSWMTGGHYNEQFF. DNA for the CDR3: TGCGCCAGCAGCTGGATGACAGGGGGCCACTACAATGAGCAGTTCTTC. The gene calls are TRBV5-1 and TRBJ2-1; 10 positions match TRBD1. J lost 3 bases, V lost 3 bases, and 6 bases had no gene match. The CDR3 runs 16 residues. The germline V gene has CDR1 SGHRS and CDR2 YFSETQ. The full variable domain, its missing parts supplied by reference TRBV5-1 and TRBJ2-1, is KAGVTQTPRYLIKTRGQQVTLSCSPISGHRSVSWYQQTPGQGLQFLFEYFSETQRNKGNFPGRFSGRQFSNSRSEMNVSTLELGDSALYLCASSWMTGGHYNEQFFGPGTRLTVL.

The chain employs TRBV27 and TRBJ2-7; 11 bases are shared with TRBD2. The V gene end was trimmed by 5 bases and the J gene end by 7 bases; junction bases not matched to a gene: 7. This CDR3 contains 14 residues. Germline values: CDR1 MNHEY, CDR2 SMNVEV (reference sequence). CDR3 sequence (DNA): TGTGCCAGCAGTCGACTAGCGGGGCCTTTGGAGCAGTACTTC. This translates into CASSRLAGPLEQYF.

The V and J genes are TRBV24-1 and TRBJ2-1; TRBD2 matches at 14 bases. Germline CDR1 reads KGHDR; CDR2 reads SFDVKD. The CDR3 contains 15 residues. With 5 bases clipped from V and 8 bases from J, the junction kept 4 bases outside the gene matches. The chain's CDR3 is CATSVPGLAGDEQFF. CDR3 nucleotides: TGTGCCACCAGTGTTCCGGGACTAGCGGGAGATGAGCAGTTCTTC.

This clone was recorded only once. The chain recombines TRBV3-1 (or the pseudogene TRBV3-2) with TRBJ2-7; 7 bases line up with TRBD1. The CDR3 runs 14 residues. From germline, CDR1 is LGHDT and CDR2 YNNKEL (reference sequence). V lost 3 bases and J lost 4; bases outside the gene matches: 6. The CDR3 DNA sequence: TGTGCCAGCAGCCAGGCAGGGGGTTCGTACGAGCAGTACTTC. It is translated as CASSQAGGSYEQYF.

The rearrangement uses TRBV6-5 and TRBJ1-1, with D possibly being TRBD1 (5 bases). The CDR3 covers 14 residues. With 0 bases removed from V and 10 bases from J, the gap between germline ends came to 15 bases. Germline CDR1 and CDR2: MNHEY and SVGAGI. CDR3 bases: TGTGCCAGCAGTTACTCCCCCAGCGGCGGGGGAGCTTTCTTT. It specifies CASSYSPSGGGAFF.

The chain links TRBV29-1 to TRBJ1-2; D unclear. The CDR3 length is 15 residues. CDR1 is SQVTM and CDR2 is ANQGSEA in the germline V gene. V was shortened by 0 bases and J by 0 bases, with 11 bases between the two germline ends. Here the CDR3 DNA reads TGCAGCGTTGAAGATCCGGCAGCGACTAACTATGGCTACACCTTC. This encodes CSVEDPAATNYGYTF.

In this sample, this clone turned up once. The CDR3 nucleotides are TGTGCCAGCAGTCCTGGGGGACAGGGGTTGAGGGAGCAGTACTTC. Translation: CASSPGGQGLREQYF. The chain has TRBV28 and TRBJ2-7; 10 positions agree with TRBD1. CDR1 and CDR2 from the germline V gene are MDHEN and SYDVKM. The CDR3 spans 15 residues. V lost 5 bases to trimming and J lost 7 bases; unmatched junction nucleotides: 11.

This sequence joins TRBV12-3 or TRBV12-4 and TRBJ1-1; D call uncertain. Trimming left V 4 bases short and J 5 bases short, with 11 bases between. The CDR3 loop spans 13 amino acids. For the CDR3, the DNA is TGTGCCAGCAGTTCCCCGGGTGGGACTGAAGCTTTCTTT. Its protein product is CASSSPGGTEAFF.

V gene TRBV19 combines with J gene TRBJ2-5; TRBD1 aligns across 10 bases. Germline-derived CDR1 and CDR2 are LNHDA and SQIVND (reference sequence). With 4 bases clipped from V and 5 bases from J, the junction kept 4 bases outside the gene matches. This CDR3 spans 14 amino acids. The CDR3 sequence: CASSTGTGEETQYF. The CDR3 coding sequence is TGTGCCAGTAGTACCGGGACAGGGGAGGAGACCCAGTACTTC.

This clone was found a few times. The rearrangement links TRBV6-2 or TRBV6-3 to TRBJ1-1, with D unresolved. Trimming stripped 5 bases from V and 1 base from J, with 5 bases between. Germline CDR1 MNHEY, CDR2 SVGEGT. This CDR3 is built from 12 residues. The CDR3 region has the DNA TGTGCCAGCAGTAACAGGAACACTGAAGCTTTCTTT. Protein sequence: CASSNRNTEAFF.

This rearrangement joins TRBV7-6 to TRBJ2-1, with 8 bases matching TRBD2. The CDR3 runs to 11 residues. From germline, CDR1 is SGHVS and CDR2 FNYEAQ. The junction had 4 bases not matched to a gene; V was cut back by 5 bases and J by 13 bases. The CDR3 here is CASSRGTSQFF. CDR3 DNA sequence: TGTGCCAGCAGCCGCGGGACTAGTCAGTTCTTC.